This TCR beta chain appears in the sequencing data of a study of T cells in Graves' hyperthyroidism and ophthalmopathy (dated by TCRdb to the late 2010s). About the study as a whole: Peripheral blood was sampled at the time of initial diagnosis, prior to any treatment. TCR V-J signatures able to tell the groups apart were searched for in a discovery cohort of approximately 95 patients, of whom 43 had Graves' ophthalmopathy and about 60 had stable Graves' hyperthyroidism. An independent validation cohort of around 20 hyperthyroidism patients and 17 patients who later progressed to ophthalmopathy tested prospective prediction of ophthalmopathy. The approximately 95 discovery patients were divided at random into training and test sets in a 7:3 ratio. Thyroid tissue and blood T-cell repertoires from about six Graves' hyperthyroidism patients were also compared in the study. Once sampling was done, hyperthyroidism patients were given methimazole at a starting dose of 30 mg daily, whereas ophthalmopathy patients were given high-dose intravenous methylprednisolone. The paper describes TCR Vbeta CDR3 sequencing of around 130 peripheral blood samples, made up of roughly 45 ophthalmopathy patients, more than 70 hyperthyroidism patients and 17 progressor patients.

Ophthalmopathy patients had moderately to severely active disease, with a Clinical Activity Score of 3 or more, a NOSPECS grade of 4 or more, and a disease duration of less than 3 months. Any patient with an uncontrolled infection, another autoimmune disease, pregnancy or lactation was excluded. Clinical symptoms, serum thyroxine and TRAb, thyroid ultrasound, and orbital computed tomography formed the basis for the diagnoses. Ficoll-Paque density gradient centrifugation was used to isolate PBMCs from approximately 10 ml of fresh peripheral blood. Total RNA was extracted with Trizol reagent, and quality was checked on an Agilent 2100 Bioanalyzer. In the case of this clonotype: The target of this receptor is not known. No clone much larger than this one lies a single base away; base qualities are absent.

CDR3 length: 15 amino acids, cysteine to phenylalanine. Only the CDR3 DNA stays, 45 bases, in frame from base 1. After removal of 4 bases from V and 2 bases from J, the junction retains 3 bases not matched to a gene. CDR1 and CDR2 were assigned from the germline V gene as MDHEN and SYDVKM. Overall results and qualifications from the work: In validation, progression to ophthalmopathy was predicted by the model with 70.59% sensitivity and roughly 76% specificity, a median of roughly 6.4 months before onset. Most expanded thyroid clonotypes (frequency above 0.001) were also detected in blood, a finding suggesting that blood repertoires may reflect thyroid immune responses. Sample size was not statistically predetermined, and investigators were not blinded to group allocation. A 13 V-J signature model separated ophthalmopathy from stable hyperthyroidism, with around 90% sensitivity and just under 84% specificity in cross-validation and 80%/75% in testing.

Amplification of TCR beta CDR3 regions was carried out from RNA transcripts. A first-round RT-PCR of the TCR CDR3 used the HTBI primer set with the Qiagen OneStep RT-PCR kit. A second multiplex PCR round built the libraries, followed by size selection and purification. The libraries were sequenced on an Illumina HiSeq2000 using paired-end 100 bp reads. Under the source paper's analysis protocol: SOAPnuke was used to process the raw data, with reads discarded if the reads contained adapters or uncalled bases, had a mean Phred below 15, or lacked an exact constant-primer or identifier match. COPE v1.2.5 was used to merge the high-quality paired reads, and each unique nucleotide sequence was defined as a clonotype. MiTCR v1.1 was used to align clonotypes to the IMGT TRBV, TRBD and TRBJ reference segments. The analysis was restricted to V-J combinations with a frequency above 0.0001, which together covered 98% to 99.2% of the repertoires. The TCS score was defined as F50 (clonal expansion) divided by E x V (chaos), with BLOSUM62-based TCRdist calculated between CDR3 peptides within each V-J. Welch's t-statistics and random forest reduced 500 to 550 V-J features to fewer than 15, which were used in a naive Bayes classifier (R e1071). TCRdb cleaned the public reads at Q25 with fastp, built clones with MiXCR and kept in-frame beta chains. Entries are consolidated by CDR3 protein sequence, retaining the most common genes and DNA. V and J calls and clone size were set by TCRdb, not the authors. This sample is represented by a few hundred thousand distinct CDR3 sequences; roughly 13% of them were singletons. 34% of the sample rests with the top ten.

The sequence is built from TRBV28 and TRBJ2-1, with 9 junctional bases fitting TRBD2. The clonotype was recovered from a woman between 35 and 50 years old with Graves' ophthalmopathy. The sequencing sample was made of blood. The encoded CDR3 is CASSWGLAAYNEQFF. The DNA reads TGTGCCAGCAGTTGGGGACTAGCAGCCTACAATGAGCAGTTCTTC.